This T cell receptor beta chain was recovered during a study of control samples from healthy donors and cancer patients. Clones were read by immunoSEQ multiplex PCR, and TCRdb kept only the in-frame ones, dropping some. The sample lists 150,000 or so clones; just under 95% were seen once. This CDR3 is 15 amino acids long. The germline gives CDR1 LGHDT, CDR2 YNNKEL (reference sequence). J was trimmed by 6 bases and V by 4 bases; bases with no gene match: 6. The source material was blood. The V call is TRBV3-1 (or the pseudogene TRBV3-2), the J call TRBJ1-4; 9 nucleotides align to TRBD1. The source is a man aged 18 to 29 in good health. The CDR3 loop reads CASSPPGQGDEKLFF. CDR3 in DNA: TGTGCCAGCAGCCCTCCGGGACAGGGTGATGAAAAACTGTTTTTT.